The source of this T cell receptor beta chain is a study of blood T cell repertoires in COVID-19. Study-level background: Samples taken during acute and convalescent COVID-19 were collected in the United States, Italy and Spain.

In the original workflow: Quantification of nucleated cells was approximated via reference gene primer amplification. The assay was immunoSEQ multiplex PCR, and TCRdb's table has in-frame clones only and misses some. V and J calls and clone size are those listed in that table; D and trimming were worked out from the DNA. The repertoire holds approximately 77,000 clones, over 75% seen once, with 9.6% in the top ten. Followed over time, Seattle patients had been enrolled while infection was active. V gave up 4 bases and J gave up 5 bases, with 9 bases separating them. This CDR3 has 13 amino acids. The germline V gene encodes CDR1 SGHRS and CDR2 YFSETQ.

The sample taken for sequencing was peripheral blood. This clonotype originated in a middle-aged man with COVID-19, enrolled during active disease. The chain is built from TRBV5-1 and TRBJ2-2; possible D gene TRBD2, 5 bases. The CDR3 coding sequence is TGCGCCAGCAGCGCGACGGGGACCGGGGAGCTGTTTTTT. Residues: CASSATGTGELFF.